This entry lists 20 T cell receptor beta chains sequenced from one sample in a study of cytomegalovirus exposure and HLA in healthy donors. It was with 60 Vbeta and 13 Jbeta primers that the PCR ran. Only in-frame clones appear in the TCRdb table, and some are missing; sequencing was by immunoSEQ multiplex PCR. The data show more than 85,000 clones, about three quarters seen once. The sample was PBMCs. The receptors here all came from a boy aged 5-17 years in good health and CMV-seronegative.

In this sample, this clone turned up a few times. The V call is TRBV5-5, the J call TRBJ1-1; D gene ambiguous. The CDR3 consists of 12 residues. V gave up 2 bases and J gave up 4 bases, with 6 bases separating them. Germline V gene sequence: CDR1 SGHKS, CDR2 YYEKEE (reference sequence). DNA for the CDR3: TGTGCCAGCAGCTTCGTATTCACTGAAGCTTTCTTT. Translated, it gives CASSFVFTEAFF.

V and J are TRBV28 and TRBJ2-5; TRBD2 agrees at 8 bases. The CDR3 has 13 residues. Germline CDR1 is MDHEN and CDR2 is SYDVKM. The V and J ends lost 6 bases and 4 bases, in that order; junction bases with no gene match: 4. The CDR3 reads CASRTSGRETQYF. CDR3 nucleotides: TGTGCCAGCAGAACCAGCGGGAGAGAGACCCAGTACTTC.

The V and J genes are TRBV30 and TRBJ2-1; tentatively, D is TRBD1 (5 bases). Germline V gene data show CDR1 as GTSNPN and CDR2 as SVGIG (reference sequence). The ends were cut back, 2 bases at V and 5 bases at J, with 10 bases in the middle. The CDR3 runs to 13 residues. CDR3 coding DNA: TGTGCCTGGAGTATCAGGGTCCACAATGAGCAGTTCTTC. Translated: CAWSIRVHNEQFF.

The V gene is TRBV18, the J gene TRBJ2-2; no definite D call. V dropped 1 base and J dropped 1 base, with 7 bases sitting between them. The germline gives CDR1 KGHSH, CDR2 LQKENI. This CDR3 contains 15 residues. CDR3 in amino acids: CASSPLSENTGELFF. The CDR3 nucleotides are TGTGCCAGCTCACCACTAAGCGAGAACACCGGGGAGCTGTTTTTT.

This chain uses TRBV4-3 with TRBJ2-1, with 7 bases identical to TRBD2. V gave up 2 bases and J gave up 0 bases; unmatched junction bases: 1. Germline V gives CDR1 LGHNA, CDR2 YSLEER. The CDR3 covers 15 residues. As DNA, the CDR3 is TGCGCCAGCAGCCAAAGGGAGGGCTCCTACAATGAGCAGTTCTTC. It is translated as CASSQREGSYNEQFF.

The V and J genes are TRBV30 and TRBJ1-5; TRBD1 aligns across 8 bases. Germline V lookup: CDR1 GTSNPN, CDR2 SVGIG (reference sequence). This CDR3 region has 15 residues. V lost 0 bases to trimming and J lost 2 bases; unmatched junction nucleotides: 3. This CDR3 reads CAWSVPDRGNQPQHF. Here the CDR3 DNA reads TGTGCCTGGAGTGTACCGGACAGGGGCAATCAGCCCCAGCATTTT.

The CDR3 nucleotides are TGCAGCGCCCTTCTCCACCGGGACAGGGGAGCTTATGGCTACACCTTC. Amino acid sequence: CSALLHRDRGAYGYTF. The rearrangement joins TRBV29-1 to TRBJ1-2; TRBD1 matches at 10 bases. The germline V gene has CDR1 SQVTM and CDR2 ANQGSEA. This CDR3 spans 16 amino acids. V shed 7 bases, J shed 5 bases, and the junction held 16 bases outside the gene matches.

The chain uses TRBV10-2 and TRBJ1-5; D gene uncertain. V lost 5 bases and J 7 bases, leaving 12 bases between the germline ends. This CDR3 has 13 amino acids. Germline CDR1 reads WSHSY; CDR2 reads SAAADI. The CDR3 DNA is TGCGCCAGCAGTCCTGGCCGTGGCCAGCCCCAGCATTTT. Amino acid sequence: CASSPGRGQPQHF.

V usage is TRBV30 and J usage is TRBJ1-2; possible D gene TRBD1, 6 bases. The CDR3 has 15 amino acids. Per germline, CDR1 GTSNPN and CDR2 SVGIG (reference sequence). V lost 2 bases and J lost 4, with 17 bases in between. CDR3 bases: TGTGCCTGGAGTAGGACAGCCGATTACTTCTATGGCTACACCTTC. As protein: CAWSRTADYFYGYTF.

J is TRBJ2-3 and V is TRBV6-5, with D maybe TRBD2 (5 bases). This CDR3 has 15 residues. Germline loops: CDR1 MNHEY, CDR2 SVGAGI. The ends were cut back, 4 bases at V and 4 bases at J, with 15 bases in the middle. Here the CDR3 DNA reads TGTGCCAGCAGTTCTCCCCCACACGGGGCAGATACGCAGTATTTT. Protein sequence: CASSSPPHGADTQYF.

This clone was observed a few times. The J gene is TRBJ1-1, the V gene TRBV7-6; D possibly corresponds to TRBD1 (5 bases). CDR1 is SGHVS and CDR2 is FNYEAQ in the germline V gene. The CDR3 consists of 13 residues. The V end was cut by 5 bases, the J end by 1 base, with 8 bases between. The CDR3 bases are TGTGCCAGCAGCACGACAGAGAACACTGAAGCTTTCTTT. Translated, it gives CASSTTENTEAFF.

The count of this clone is one. The V gene is TRBV13, the J gene TRBJ1-6, with 9 bases that match TRBD1. CDR3 length equals 16 residues. Germline assignment: CDR1 PRHDT and CDR2 FYEKMQ (reference sequence). V lost 5 bases and J lost 9; bases outside the gene matches: 11. DNA for the CDR3: TGTGCCAGCAGCCCGGATGCCGGGACAGGGTCTTCACCCCTCCACTTT. Encoded protein: CASSPDAGTGSSPLHF.

This chain connects TRBV18 to TRBJ1-5; TRBD1 agrees at 7 bases. Looked up from germline, CDR1 is KGHSH and CDR2 is LQKENI. V dropped 3 bases and J dropped 7; count of bases not matched to a gene: 3. The CDR3 runs to 13 residues. The CDR3 DNA reads TGTGCCAGCTCACCTCAAGGGGGCCAGCCCCAGCATTTT. This codes for CASSPQGGQPQHF.

This clone came up a few times. The V call is TRBV28, the J call TRBJ1-2; D is ambiguous. V lost 8 bases and J lost 8, with 12 bases in between. The CDR3 spans 11 residues. Per the germline V gene, CDR1 is MDHEN and CDR2 is SYDVKM. CDR3 bases: TGTGCCAGCCAATACCTATGGGGCTACACCTTC. This encodes CASQYLWGYTF.

V usage is TRBV29-1 and J usage is TRBJ2-7; 9 bases agree with TRBD1. V was clipped by 0 bases and J by 3 bases; unmatched bases: 3. Germline V gives CDR1 SQVTM, CDR2 ANQGSEA. The CDR3 is 14 amino acids. This CDR3 is CSVEDTGQGYEQYF. Written as DNA, the CDR3 is TGCAGCGTTGAAGATACGGGACAGGGCTACGAGCAGTACTTC.

The chain couples TRBV2 to TRBJ1-1; 7 bases line up with TRBD1. From germline, CDR1 is SNHLY and CDR2 FYNNEI. This CDR3 comprises 14 residues. V trimming: 7 bases; J trimming: 0 bases; junction bases outside the gene matches: 5. Here the CDR3 DNA reads TGTGCCAGCACTCGACAGGGTGTGAACACTGAAGCTTTCTTT. Protein product: CASTRQGVNTEAFF.

The rearrangement uses TRBV5-1 and TRBJ1-3; perhaps TRBD1 as D (6 bases). The CDR3 consists of 14 residues. V lost 4 bases and J 0 bases, leaving 8 bases between the germline ends. Germline CDR1 is SGHRS and CDR2 is YFSETQ. In DNA, the CDR3 is TGCGCCAGCAGCCCAGGGGCCTCTGGAAACACCATATATTTT. Its translation is CASSPGASGNTIYF.

The chain uses TRBV30 and TRBJ2-1; 9 bases align to TRBD1. The CDR3 has 14 residues. V trimming: 2 bases; J trimming: 8 bases; junction bases outside the gene matches: 7. Germline CDR1 is GTSNPN and CDR2 is SVGIG (reference sequence). CDR3 DNA sequence: TGTGCCTGGAGTCCGCACAGGGGGCCTTATGAGCAGTTCTTC. Its translation: CAWSPHRGPYEQFF.

This sequence joins TRBV28 and TRBJ1-4; D is perhaps TRBD1 (6 bases). The germline V gene has CDR1 MDHEN and CDR2 SYDVKM. V shed 6 bases and J shed 8 bases, with 16 bases lying between them. The length of the CDR3 is 14 residues. The CDR3 spells CASRVQGTWEKLFF. CDR3 in DNA: TGTGCCAGCAGGGTTCAGGGGACATGGGAAAAACTGTTTTTT.

The V and J genes are TRBV30 and TRBJ2-2; a possible D gene is TRBD1 (6 bases). The ends were cut back, 8 bases at V and 6 bases at J, with 25 bases in the middle. Germline values: CDR1 GTSNPN, CDR2 SVGIG (reference sequence). The CDR3 covers 16 residues. CDR3 sequence (DNA): TGTGCCCTGGATACCACCGGGACACTATATCCCGGGGAGCTGTTTTTT. Translating gives CALDTTGTLYPGELFF. The variable domain in full, completed from reference TRBV30 and TRBJ2-2, reads SQTIHQWPATLVQPVGSPLSLECTVEGTSNPNLYWYRQAAGRGLQLLFYSVGIGQISSEVPQNLSASRPQDRQFILSSKKLLLSDSGFYLCALDTTGTLYPGELFFGEGSRLTVL.